Listed here are 13 T cell receptor beta chains from one sample, sequenced in a study of blood T cell repertoires in COVID-19. The table came from immunoSEQ multiplex PCR; TCRdb's copy has only in-frame clones and leaves some out. Among about 60,000 clones listed, 83% were seen once. The sample taken for sequencing was peripheral blood. Source of these receptors: a man aged 50-60 years with COVID-19, enrolled during active disease.

The rearrangement uses TRBV4-3 and TRBJ1-6; 8 nucleotides match TRBD1. CDR3 length: 16 amino acids. Germline loops: CDR1 LGHNA, CDR2 YSLEER. With V trimmed by 0 bases and J by 11 bases, 9 bases remained unmatched. CDR3 coding DNA: TGCGCCAGCAGCCAAGATGAGGGGACAGGTGATCCACCCCTCCACTTT. This gives the protein CASSQDEGTGDPPLHF.

J is TRBJ1-2 and V is TRBV4-3; 8 bases fit TRBD1. Germline V gene lookup returns CDR1 LGHNA and CDR2 YSLEER. V gave up 1 base and J gave up 0 bases; unmatched junction bases: 7. There are 17 residues in the CDR3. This CDR3 reads CASSQVRQGYSNYGYTF. CDR3 DNA sequence: TGCGCCAGCAGCCAAGTGAGACAGGGGTATTCTAACTATGGCTACACCTTC.

The CDR3 reads CATSRPGQNTGELFF. In DNA, the CDR3 is TGTGCCACCAGTCGACCGGGACAGAACACCGGGGAGCTGTTTTTT. V and J are TRBV24-1 and TRBJ2-2; tentative D call: TRBD1 (6 bases). Trimming cost V 6 bases and J 1 base, with 11 bases left between them. CDR3 length equals 15 residues. Germline V gene lookup returns CDR1 KGHDR and CDR2 SFDVKD.

The V call is TRBV5-1, the J call TRBJ2-3; possibly TRBD1 for D (5 bases). CDR3 size: 14 residues. The V and J ends lost 4 bases and 2 bases respectively, with 11 bases between them. From germline, CDR1 is SGHRS and CDR2 YFSETQ. CDR3 region: CASSRDRDTDTQYF. For the CDR3, the DNA is TGCGCCAGCAGCCGAGACAGAGACACAGATACGCAGTATTTT.

J is TRBJ2-1 and V is TRBV6-5, with 8 bases identical to TRBD1. CDR1 is MNHEY, CDR2 SVGAGI, per germline. V lost 4 bases, J lost 3 bases, and 5 bases stayed unmatched. This CDR3 region has 15 residues. The CDR3 loop is CASSFPGGSYNEQFF. Here the CDR3 DNA reads TGTGCCAGCAGTTTTCCAGGGGGCAGCTACAATGAGCAGTTCTTC.

CDR3 in amino acids: CASSQVAGSYNEQFF. Here the CDR3 DNA reads TGCGCCAGCAGCCAAGTAGCGGGATCCTACAATGAGCAGTTCTTC. The genes are TRBV4-1 and TRBJ2-1; 8 bases map to TRBD2. Germline CDR1 and CDR2: MGHRA and YSYEKL. J gave up 1 base and V 1 base, and 0 bases lay outside the gene matches. CDR3 size: 15 residues.

This chain uses TRBV7-9 with TRBJ2-1, with 9 nucleotides matching TRBD2. This CDR3 has 16 residues. Per germline, CDR1 SEHNR and CDR2 FQNEAQ (reference sequence). V dropped 1 base and J dropped 3; count of bases not matched to a gene: 4. The CDR3 DNA follows: TGTGCCAGCAGCTTAGGTTCTAGCGGGATCTACAATGAGCAGTTCTTC. Amino acid sequence: CASSLGSSGIYNEQFF.

This clone was counted a few times. The chain has TRBV28 and TRBJ1-2, with D hard to call. There are 13 residues in the CDR3. Germline V lookup: CDR1 MDHEN, CDR2 SYDVKM. Between the trimmed V and J ends, which lost 6 bases and 2 bases, there was a span of 10 bases. The CDR3 sequence is CASRTTHNYGYTF. The CDR3 region has the DNA TGTGCCAGCAGAACGACACACAACTATGGCTACACCTTC.

The V and J genes are TRBV7-9 and TRBJ1-2, with 7 bases aligning to TRBD1. Germline CDR1 and CDR2: SEHNR and FQNEAQ (reference sequence). J lost 7 bases, V lost 1 base, and 6 bases had no gene match. CDR3 length equals 14 residues. The CDR3 protein is CASSLEGGAAGYTF. CDR3 DNA sequence: TGTGCCAGCAGCTTAGAAGGGGGCGCCGCTGGCTACACCTTC.

The chain links TRBV19 to TRBJ2-3; 8 bases align to TRBD2. The length of the CDR3 is 16 residues. V dropped 7 bases and J dropped 1; count of bases not matched to a gene: 10. CDR1 is LNHDA and CDR2 is SQIVND in the germline V gene (reference sequence). CDR3 loop: CASNNPGREGTDTQYF. Written as DNA, the CDR3 is TGTGCCAGTAATAATCCCGGGCGGGAGGGCACAGATACGCAGTATTTT.

The chain is built from TRBV19 and TRBJ1-1; 7 nucleotides line up with TRBD1. The ends lost 5 bases at V and 12 bases at J; junction bases unmatched: 15. Per the germline V gene, CDR1 is LNHDA and CDR2 is SQIVND (reference sequence). This CDR3 has 14 amino acids. CDR3 DNA sequence: TGTGCCAGTAGTGCTCAGTCCCTCAGGGGGATCACTTTCTTT. It codes for CASSAQSLRGITFF.

The CDR3 sequence is CASSQGGDEKLFF. CDR3 DNA: TGTGCCAGCAGCCAAGGCGGAGATGAAAAACTGTTTTTT. V is TRBV3-1 (or the pseudogene TRBV3-2) and J is TRBJ1-4; no reliable D call. Germline V CDR1 and CDR2: LGHDT, YNNKEL (reference sequence). Trimming shortened V by 1 base and J by 6 bases, and 6 bases separated the two germline ends. This CDR3 spans 13 amino acids.

The CDR3 region is CASSLVGTSGVEGFVEQFF. CDR3 coding DNA: TGTGCCAGCAGCTTAGTGGGGACTAGCGGGGTAGAAGGCTTTGTTGAGCAGTTCTTC. The chain uses TRBV7-2 and TRBJ2-1, with 13 bases fitting TRBD2. J lost 9 bases, V lost 1 base, and 15 bases had no gene match. CDR1 SGHTA and CDR2 FQGNSA come from the germline V gene. This CDR3 is built from 19 residues.